This TCR beta chain was identified in a study of T cell changes during pregnancy in multiple sclerosis. Data came from immunoSEQ multiplex PCR; TCRdb stores just in-frame clones and leaves some out. The sample records approximately 73,000 clones, around 94% being singletons. The CDR3 has 15 amino acids. V was pared by 4 bases and J by 9 bases, with 11 bases of the junction left unmatched. Germline CDR1 is SGHNT and CDR2 is YYREEE (reference sequence). This TCR came from a female donor with multiple sclerosis, enrolled in a pregnancy study. V and J are TRBV5-4 and TRBJ2-1, with 9 bases fitting TRBD1. The sample in question was CD4+ T cells from peripheral blood mononuclear cells, obtained before pregnancy. The CDR3 region has the DNA TGTGCCAGCAGCCGCCGGGGACAGGGCATTCCTGAGCAGTTCTTC. It codes for CASSRRGQGIPEQFF.